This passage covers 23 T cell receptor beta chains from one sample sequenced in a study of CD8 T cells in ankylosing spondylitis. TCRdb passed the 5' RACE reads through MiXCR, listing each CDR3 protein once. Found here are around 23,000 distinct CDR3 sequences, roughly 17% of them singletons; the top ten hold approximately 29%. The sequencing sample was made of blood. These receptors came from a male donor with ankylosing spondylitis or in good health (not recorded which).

Here the CDR3 DNA reads TGTGCCACCTCGGCTGCATGGGAAAAACTGTTTTTT. Its protein is CATSAAWEKLFF. The V and J genes are TRBV19 and TRBJ1-4; D uncertain. Germline CDR1 and CDR2: LNHDA and SQIVND (reference sequence). The length of the CDR3 is 12 residues. The V end was cut by 10 bases, the J end by 8 bases, with 14 bases between.

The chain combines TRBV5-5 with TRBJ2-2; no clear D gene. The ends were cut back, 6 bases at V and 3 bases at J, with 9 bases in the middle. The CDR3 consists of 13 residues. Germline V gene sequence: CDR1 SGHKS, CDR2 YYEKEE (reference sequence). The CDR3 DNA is TGTGCCAGCACGTTTGGAGACACCGGGGAGCTGTTTTTT. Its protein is CASTFGDTGELFF.

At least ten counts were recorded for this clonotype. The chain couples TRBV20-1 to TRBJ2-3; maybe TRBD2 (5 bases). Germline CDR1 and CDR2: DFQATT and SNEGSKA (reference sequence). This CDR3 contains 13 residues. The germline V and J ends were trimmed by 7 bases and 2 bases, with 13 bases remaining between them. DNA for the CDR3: TGCAGTGTGGCGGGTCATTTCACAGATACGCAGTATTTT. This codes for CSVAGHFTDTQYF.

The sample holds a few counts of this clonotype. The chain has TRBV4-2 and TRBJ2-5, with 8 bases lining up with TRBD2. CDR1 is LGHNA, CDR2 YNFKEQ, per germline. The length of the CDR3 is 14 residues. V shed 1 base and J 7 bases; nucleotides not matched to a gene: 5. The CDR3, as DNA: TGTGCCAGCAGCCAAGGGACTAGCTTGACGACCCAGTACTTC. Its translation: CASSQGTSLTTQYF.

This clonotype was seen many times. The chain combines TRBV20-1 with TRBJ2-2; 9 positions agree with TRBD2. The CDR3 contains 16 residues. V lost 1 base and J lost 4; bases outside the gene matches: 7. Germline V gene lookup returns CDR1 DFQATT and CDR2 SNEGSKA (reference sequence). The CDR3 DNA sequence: TGCAGTGCTAGAGTTGCGGGAGGGCCCGGCACCGGGGAGCTGTTTTTT. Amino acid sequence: CSARVAGGPGTGELFF.

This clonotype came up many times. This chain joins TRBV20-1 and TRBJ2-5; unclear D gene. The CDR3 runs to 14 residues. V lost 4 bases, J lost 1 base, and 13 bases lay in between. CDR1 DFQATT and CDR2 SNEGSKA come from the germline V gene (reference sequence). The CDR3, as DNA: TGCAGTGCTATCCTCCGACACTTCCAAGAGACCCAGTACTTC. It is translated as CSAILRHFQETQYF.

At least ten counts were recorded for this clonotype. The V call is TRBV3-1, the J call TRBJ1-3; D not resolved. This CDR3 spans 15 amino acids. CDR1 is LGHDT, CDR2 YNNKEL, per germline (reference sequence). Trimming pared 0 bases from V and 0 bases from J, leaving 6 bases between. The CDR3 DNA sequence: TGTGCCAGCAGCCAAGATGCCAGCTCTGGAAACACCATATATTTT. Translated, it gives CASSQDASSGNTIYF.

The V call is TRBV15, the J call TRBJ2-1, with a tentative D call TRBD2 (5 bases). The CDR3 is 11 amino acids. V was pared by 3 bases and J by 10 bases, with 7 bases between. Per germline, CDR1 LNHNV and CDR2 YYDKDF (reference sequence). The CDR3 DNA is TGTGCCACCAGCAGCCGACTAGAGCAGTTCTTC. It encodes CATSSRLEQFF.

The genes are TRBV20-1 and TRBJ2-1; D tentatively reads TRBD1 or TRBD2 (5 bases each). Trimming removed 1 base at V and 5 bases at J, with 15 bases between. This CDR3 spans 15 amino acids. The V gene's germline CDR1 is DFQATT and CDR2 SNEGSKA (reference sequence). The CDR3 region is CSARALGAVNNEQFF. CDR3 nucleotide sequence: TGCAGTGCTAGAGCCCTCGGGGCTGTGAACAATGAGCAGTTCTTC.

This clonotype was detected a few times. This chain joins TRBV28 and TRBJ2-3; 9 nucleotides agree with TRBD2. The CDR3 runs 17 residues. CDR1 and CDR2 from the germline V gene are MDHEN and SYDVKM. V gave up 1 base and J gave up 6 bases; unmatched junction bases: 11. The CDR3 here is CASSLLVGAGGLDTQYF. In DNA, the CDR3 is TGTGCCAGCAGTTTATTAGTAGGAGCGGGAGGTTTGGATACGCAGTATTTT.

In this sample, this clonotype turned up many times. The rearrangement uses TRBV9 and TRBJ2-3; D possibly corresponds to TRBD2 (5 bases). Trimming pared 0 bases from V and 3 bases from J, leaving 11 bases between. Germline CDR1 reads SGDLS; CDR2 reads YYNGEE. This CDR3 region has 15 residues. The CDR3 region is CASSVGEGVTDTQYF. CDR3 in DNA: TGTGCCAGCAGCGTAGGTGAGGGAGTGACAGATACGCAGTATTTT. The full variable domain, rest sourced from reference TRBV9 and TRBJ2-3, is DSGVTQTPKHLITATGQRVTLRCSPRSGDLSVYWYQQSLDQGLQFLIQYYNGEERAKGNILERFSAQQFPDLHSELNLSSLELGDSALYFCASSVGEGVTDTQYFGPGTRLTVL.

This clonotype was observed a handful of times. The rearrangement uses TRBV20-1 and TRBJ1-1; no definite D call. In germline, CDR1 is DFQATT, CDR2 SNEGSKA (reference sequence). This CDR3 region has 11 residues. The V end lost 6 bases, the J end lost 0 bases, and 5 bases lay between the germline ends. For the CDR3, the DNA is TGCAGTGCCATGTTGAACACTGAAGCTTTCTTT. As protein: CSAMLNTEAFF.

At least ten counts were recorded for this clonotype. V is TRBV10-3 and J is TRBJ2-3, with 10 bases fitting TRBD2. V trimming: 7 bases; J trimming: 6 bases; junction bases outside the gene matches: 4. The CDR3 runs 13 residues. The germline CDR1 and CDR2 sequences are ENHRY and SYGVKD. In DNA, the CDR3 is TGTGCCATCAAAGCGGGGGGGGACGATACGCAGTATTTT. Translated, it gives CAIKAGGDDTQYF.

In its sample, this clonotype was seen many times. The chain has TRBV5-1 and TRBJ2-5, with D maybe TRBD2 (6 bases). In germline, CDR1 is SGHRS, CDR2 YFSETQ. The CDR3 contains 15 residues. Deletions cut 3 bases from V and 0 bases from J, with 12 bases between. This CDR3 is CASSWGTSNQETQYF. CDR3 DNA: TGCGCCAGCAGCTGGGGGACTTCGAACCAAGAGACCCAGTACTTC.

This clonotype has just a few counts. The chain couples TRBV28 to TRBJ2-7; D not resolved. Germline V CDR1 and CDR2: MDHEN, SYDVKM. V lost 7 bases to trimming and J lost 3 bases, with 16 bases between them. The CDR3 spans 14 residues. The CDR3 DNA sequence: TGTGCCAGCACGACCCAGCGCGCTTTCTACGAGCAGTACGTC. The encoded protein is CASTTQRAFYEQYV.

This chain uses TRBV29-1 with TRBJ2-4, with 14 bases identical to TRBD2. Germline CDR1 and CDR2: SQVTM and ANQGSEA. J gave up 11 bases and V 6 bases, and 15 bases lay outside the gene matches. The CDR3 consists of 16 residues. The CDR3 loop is CSVVGTSGRTGTVQYF. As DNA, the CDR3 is TGCAGCGTAGTAGGGACTAGCGGGAGAACCGGGACCGTTCAGTACTTC.

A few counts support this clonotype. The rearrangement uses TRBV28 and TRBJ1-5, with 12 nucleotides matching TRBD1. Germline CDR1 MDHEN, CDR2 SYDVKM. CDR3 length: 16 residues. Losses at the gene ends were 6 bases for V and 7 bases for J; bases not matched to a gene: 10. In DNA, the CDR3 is TGTGCCAGCAGAGATCAGGGACAGGGGGCATGGCAGCCCCAGCATTTT. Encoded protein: CASRDQGQGAWQPQHF.

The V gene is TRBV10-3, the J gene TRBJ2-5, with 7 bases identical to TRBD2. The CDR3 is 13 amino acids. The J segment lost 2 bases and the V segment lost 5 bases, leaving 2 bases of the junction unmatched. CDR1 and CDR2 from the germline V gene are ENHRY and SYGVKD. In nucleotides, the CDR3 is TGTGCCATCAGTTCTAGCGGTCAAGAGACCCAGTACTTC. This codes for CAISSSGQETQYF.

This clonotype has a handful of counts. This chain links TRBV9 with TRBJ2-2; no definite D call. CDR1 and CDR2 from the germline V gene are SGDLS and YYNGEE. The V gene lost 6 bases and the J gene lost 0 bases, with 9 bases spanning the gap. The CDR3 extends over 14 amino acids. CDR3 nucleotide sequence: TGTGCCAGCACAGGACCTTCGAACACCGGGGAGCTGTTTTTT. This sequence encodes CASTGPSNTGELFF. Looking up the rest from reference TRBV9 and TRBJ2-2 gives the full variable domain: DSGVTQTPKHLITATGQRVTLRCSPRSGDLSVYWYQQSLDQGLQFLIQYYNGEERAKGNILERFSAQQFPDLHSELNLSSLELGDSALYFCASTGPSNTGELFFGEGSRLTVL.

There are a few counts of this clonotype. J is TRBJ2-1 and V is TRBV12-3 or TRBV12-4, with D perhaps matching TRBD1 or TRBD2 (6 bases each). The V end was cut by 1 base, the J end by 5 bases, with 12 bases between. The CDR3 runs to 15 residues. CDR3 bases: TGTGCCAGCAGTTTAGGGGGGGCGTTGAACAATGAGCAGTTCTTC. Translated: CASSLGGALNNEQFF.

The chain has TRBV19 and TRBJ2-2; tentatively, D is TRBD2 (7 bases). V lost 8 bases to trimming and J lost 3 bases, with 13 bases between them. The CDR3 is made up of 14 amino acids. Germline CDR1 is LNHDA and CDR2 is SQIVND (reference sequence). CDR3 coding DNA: TGTGCCAGTCGGCGGGGGCTGGACACCGGGGAGCTGTTTTTT. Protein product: CASRRGLDTGELFF.

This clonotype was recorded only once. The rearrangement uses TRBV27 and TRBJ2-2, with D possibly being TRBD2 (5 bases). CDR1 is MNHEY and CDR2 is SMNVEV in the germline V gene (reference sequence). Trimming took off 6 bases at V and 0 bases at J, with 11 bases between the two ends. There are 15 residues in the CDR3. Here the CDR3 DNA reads TGTGCCAGCAGGGAAGGACTTTCGAACACCGGGGAGCTGTTTTTT. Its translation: CASREGLSNTGELFF.

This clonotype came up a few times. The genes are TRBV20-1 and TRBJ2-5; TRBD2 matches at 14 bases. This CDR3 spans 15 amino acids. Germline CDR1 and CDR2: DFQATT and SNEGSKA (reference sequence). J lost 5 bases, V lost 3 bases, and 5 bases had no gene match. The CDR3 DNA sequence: TGCAGTGCTAGTGGAGGGACTAGCGGGAGTGAGACCCAGTACTTC. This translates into CSASGGTSGSETQYF.